The subject of this entry is one TCR beta chain. Study processing details: For nucleated cells, counts were estimated from reference gene primer amplification. The repertoire was sequenced with immunoSEQ multiplex PCR; TCRdb's copy has only in-frame clones and lacks some. The DNA gave D and trimming, while V, J and clone size come from that table. This table holds about 100,000 clones, around 90% found once. This specimen comes from a study of blood T cell repertoires in COVID-19. Overall study context: The cDNA or gDNA used as material had been derived from T cells, B-cell-depleted T cells, or PBMCs.

Looked up from germline, CDR1 is MNHEY and CDR2 is SVGEGT. CDR3 length: 14 residues. Trimming pared 0 bases from V and 5 bases from J, leaving 8 bases between. Specimen: peripheral blood. The TCR was taken from a woman aged 60 to 75 with acute or convalescent COVID-19. The J gene is TRBJ2-1, the V gene TRBV6-2 or TRBV6-3, with D unresolved. CDR3 in amino acids: CASSYSIPDNEQFF. DNA of the CDR3: TGTGCCAGCAGTTACTCGATTCCAGACAATGAGCAGTTCTTC.